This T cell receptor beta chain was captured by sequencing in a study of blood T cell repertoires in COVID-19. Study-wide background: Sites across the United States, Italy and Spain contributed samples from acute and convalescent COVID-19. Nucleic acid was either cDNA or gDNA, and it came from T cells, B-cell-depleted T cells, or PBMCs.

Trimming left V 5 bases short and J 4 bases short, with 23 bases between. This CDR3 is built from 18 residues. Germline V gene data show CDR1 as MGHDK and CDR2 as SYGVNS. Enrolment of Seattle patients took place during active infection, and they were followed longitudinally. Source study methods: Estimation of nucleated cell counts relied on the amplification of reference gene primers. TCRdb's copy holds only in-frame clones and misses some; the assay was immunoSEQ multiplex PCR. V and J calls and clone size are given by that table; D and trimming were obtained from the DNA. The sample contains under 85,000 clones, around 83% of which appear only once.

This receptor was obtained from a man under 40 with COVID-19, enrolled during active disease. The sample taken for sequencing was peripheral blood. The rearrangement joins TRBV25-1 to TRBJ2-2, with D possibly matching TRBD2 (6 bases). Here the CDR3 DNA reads TGTGCCAGCAGTAGACCCCCTTTGAGGCAGGGAGGCACCGGGGAGCTGTTTTTT. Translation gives CASSRPPLRQGGTGELFF.